This T cell receptor beta chain was obtained from a study of CD8+ T cells in alopecia areata. This clone came up a few times. Its matching antigen is unknown. This sample also contains other DNA sequences that code for the same CDR3. Overall study findings and caveats: Resident alphabeta T cells of normal skin are also sequenced in scalp samples.

Per the germline V gene, CDR1 is MDHEN and CDR2 is SYDVKM. The CDR3 runs to 11 residues. The V gene lost 5 bases and the J gene lost 2 bases, with 3 bases spanning the gap. As the sequencing template, cDNA was produced by extracting RNA and reverse transcribing it. Method: immunoSEQ multiplex PCR; TCRdb's copy keeps in-frame clones and lacks some. The data hold approximately 100,000 clones, with approximately 58% observed a single time. The specimen sequenced was CD4+ T cells sorted from blood. The chain couples TRBV28 to TRBJ2-5; no definite D call. The sequence came from a human donor in good health. The CDR3 DNA reads TGTGCCAGCAGTGGGCAAGAGACCCAGTACTTC. Its protein product is CASSGQETQYF.